Included here is one T cell receptor (beta chain) sequence, with context. What it binds is not known. Germline values: CDR1 PRHDT, CDR2 FYEKMQ (reference sequence). V was pared by 5 bases and J by 8 bases, with 16 bases between. CDR3 size: 14 residues. Primers for the PCR totalled 60 Vbeta and 13 Jbeta. The repertoire was sequenced with immunoSEQ multiplex PCR; TCRdb's copy has only in-frame clones and lacks some. The listing records fewer than 130,000 clones. This specimen comes from a study of cytomegalovirus exposure and HLA in healthy donors. Across the whole study: An earlier analysis identified 95 million to 120 million unique TCR beta sequences in some 180 million T cells. General study points: Reports state that TCR beta sequences accurately predicted most subjects' HLA-A and HLA-B alleles. Most TCR sequences proved rare, with some public TCRs found in many donors.

Though nominally healthy at sampling, donors likely had unrecorded immune exposures. The clonotype comes from a man aged 50 to 59 in good health and CMV-seronegative. V and J are TRBV13 and TRBJ2-4; D is perhaps TRBD1 (7 bases). Specimen: PBMCs. CDR3 sequence reads: CASSIRGEADIQYF. For the CDR3, the DNA is TGTGCCAGCAGCATCAGGGGGGAAGCAGACATTCAGTACTTC.